A selection of T cell receptor beta chains follows, all from one sample in a study of post-analysis software for immune sequencing data. TCRdb independently ran MiXCR on the PCR reads; one entry per CDR3 protein. This table holds hundreds of thousands of distinct CDR3 sequences, roughly 29% found once. Sequencing was carried out using blood. These receptors were taken from a girl aged 10 to 17 with multiple sclerosis. CDR3s include the opening cysteine and the closing phenylalanine or tryptophan. The D gene is left open where the match is weak. Where a row states a size, it is once, few, many or the class of an expanded clone; other rows omit it.

clone size,V gene,J gene,D gene,CDR3 protein,CDR3 DNA
few,TRBV28,TRBJ2-3,.,CASSLGHLSPDTQYF,TGTGCCAGCAGCCTGGGACACCTCTCCCCTGATACGCAGTATTTT
.,TRBV7-9,TRBJ2-3,.,CASNRRSTDTQYF,TGTGCCAGCAACCGGAGGAGCACAGATACGCAGTATTTT
few,TRBV5-1,TRBJ2-3,TRBD2,CASSSIAGRTDTQYF,TGCGCCAGCAGCTCTATAGCGGGGCGCACAGATACGCAGTATTTT
.,TRBV11-2,TRBJ2-7,TRBD2,CASSLDPGGLAAIYYEQYF,TGTGCCAGCAGCTTAGATCCCGGGGGACTAGCGGCTATCTACTACGAGCAGTACTTC
few,TRBV7-2,TRBJ2-3,TRBD1,CASSSSGLGTGGDTQYF,TGTGCCAGCAGCTCCTCGGGTCTGGGGACAGGTGGCGATACGCAGTATTTT
.,TRBV20-1,TRBJ1-5,TRBD1,CSARGQGDRWNQPQHF,TGCAGTGCTAGAGGACAGGGGGATAGGTGGAATCAGCCCCAGCATTTT
few,TRBV12-3/TRBV12-4,TRBJ2-1,TRBD1,CASRPGQGSSYNEQFF,TGTGCCAGCAGGCCGGGACAGGGGAGCTCCTACAATGAGCAGTTCTTC
.,TRBV10-3,TRBJ1-4,.,CAISGGVNEKLFF,TGTGCCATCAGTGGAGGTGTGAATGAAAAACTGTTTTTT
once,TRBV19,TRBJ1-5,.,CASSMPPGGNQPQHF,TGTGCCAGTAGTATGCCGCCGGGTGGCAATCAGCCCCAGCATTTT
few,TRBV20-1,TRBJ2-1,TRBD1,CSAGTGARPGNEQFF,TGCAGTGCGGGGACAGGGGCACGACCGGGGAATGAGCAGTTCTTC
.,TRBV3-1,TRBJ2-7,TRBD2,CASSQPGLASHEQYF,TGTGCCAGCAGCCAACCGGGACTAGCAAGCCACGAGCAGTACTTC
many,TRBV6-5,TRBJ2-1,.,CASSYSFVGSSNNEQFF,TGTGCCAGCAGTTACTCTTTCGTGGGTTCGTCAAACAATGAGCAGTTCTTC
many,TRBV29-1,TRBJ2-5,.,CSVDRGMMVETQYF,TGCAGCGTTGATAGGGGAATGATGGTAGAGACCCAGTACTTC
.,TRBV20-1,TRBJ1-2,.,CSARFSGNYGYTF,TGCAGTGCCAGATTCTCCGGGAACTATGGCTACACCTTC
few,TRBV29-1,TRBJ1-1,TRBD1,CSATTGDTEAFF,TGCAGCGCTACTACAGGGGACACTGAAGCTTTCTTT
few,TRBV5-1,TRBJ2-3,.,CASSLNRGITDTQYF,TGCGCCAGCAGCTTGAACCGGGGAATCACAGATACGCAGTATTTT
.,TRBV24-1,TRBJ2-3,TRBD1,CATSDPTRDRGNPADTQYF,TGTGCCACCAGTGATCCCACCCGGGACAGGGGCAACCCGGCAGATACGCAGTATTTT
few,TRBV20-1,TRBJ1-5,.,CSARGQAHQPQHF,TGCAGTGCTAGAGGACAGGCGCATCAGCCCCAGCATTTT
.,TRBV29-1,TRBJ2-2,.,CSVGSRLDTGELFF,TGCAGCGTTGGCTCCCGGCTTGACACCGGGGAGCTGTTTTTT
once,TRBV12-3/TRBV12-4,TRBJ2-1,.,CASSLGQSSYNERFF,TGTGCCAGCAGTTTGGGCCAGAGCTCCTACAATGAGCGGTTCTTC
.,TRBV12-3/TRBV12-4,TRBJ1-1,.,CASSIMGQNTEAFF,TGTGCCAGCAGTATAATGGGACAGAACACTGAAGCTTTCTTT
.,TRBV20-1,TRBJ2-3,.,CSARDLRSSTDTQYF,TGCAGTGCTAGAGATCTGAGGTCTAGCACAGATACGCAGTATTTT
.,TRBV6-5,TRBJ2-3,.,CASSYSTGLTGIGTDTQYF,TGTGCCAGCAGTTACTCGACGGGGTTAACGGGTATTGGCACAGATACGCAGTATTTT
few,TRBV4-1,TRBJ2-3,TRBD2,CASSQDLGGGNTDTQYF,TGCGCCAGCAGCCAAGATTTGGGGGGGGGTAACACAGATACGCAGTATTTT
few,TRBV27,TRBJ2-7,.,CASSQPSFGAYEQYF,TGTGCCAGCAGTCAACCTAGCTTCGGTGCTTACGAGCAGTACTTC
few,TRBV9,TRBJ1-1,.,CASSPRAMNTEAFF,TGTGCCAGCAGCCCCAGGGCCATGAACACTGAAGCTTTCTTT
few,TRBV6-5,TRBJ2-1,.,CASRAWGDNEQFF,TGTGCCAGCAGGGCGTGGGGGGACAATGAGCAGTTCTTC
few,TRBV15,TRBJ2-7,.,CATSRDRGHQTYEQYF,TGTGCCACCAGCAGAGATAGGGGCCACCAAACCTACGAGCAGTACTTC
.,TRBV20-1,TRBJ2-3,TRBD2,CSARVVAGGPRADTQYF,TGCAGCGCTAGAGTCGTAGCGGGAGGGCCCCGAGCAGATACGCAGTATTTT
few,TRBV20-1,TRBJ2-1,.,CSAGSPADSSYNEQFF,TGCAGTGCTGGTAGTCCAGCGGATAGCTCCTACAATGAGCAGTTCTTC
.,TRBV28,TRBJ1-5,.,CASRNPGGNQPQHF,TGTGCCAGCAGAAACCCAGGAGGCAATCAGCCCCAGCATTTT
.,TRBV20-1,TRBJ2-5,.,CSARDYRESQETQYF,TGCAGTGCTAGAGACTACAGGGAGTCCCAAGAGACCCAGTACTTC
.,TRBV27,TRBJ1-2,.,CASSLSYTTVNYGYTF,TGTGCCAGCAGTTTATCCTACACGACGGTAAACTATGGCTACACCTTC
.,TRBV5-1,TRBJ2-5,TRBD1,CASSLGHRGSQETQYF,TGCGCCAGCAGCTTAGGACACAGGGGATCTCAAGAGACCCAGTACTTC
.,TRBV4-2,TRBJ1-5,.,CASSQDREWGPQHF,TGTGCCAGCAGCCAAGATAGGGAATGGGGGCCCCAGCATTTT
.,TRBV29-1,TRBJ2-7,TRBD1,CSVDHRGHEQYF,TGCAGCGTTGACCACAGGGGCCACGAGCAGTACTTC
.,TRBV3-1,TRBJ2-3,.,CASSQSDTQYF,TGTGCCAGCAGCCAATCAGATACGCAGTATTTT
.,TRBV6-5,TRBJ2-7,TRBD1,CASSYSETGRYEQYF,TGTGCCAGCAGTTACTCGGAGACAGGGAGATACGAGCAGTACTTC
.,TRBV24-1,TRBJ2-1,.,CATSDSRFPGADEQFF,TGTGCCACCAGTGATTCCCGGTTCCCAGGGGCCGATGAGCAGTTCTTC
.,TRBV12-3/TRBV12-4,TRBJ2-7,TRBD2,CASTKGAGELYEQYF,TGTGCCAGCACCAAAGGAGCGGGAGAACTTTACGAGCAGTACTTC
.,TRBV5-1,TRBJ2-1,TRBD2,CASTLTSPTDNEQFF,TGCGCCAGCACCTTGACTAGCCCAACTGACAATGAGCAGTTCTTC
.,TRBV9,TRBJ2-5,.,CASSAAPGTQETQYF,TGTGCCAGCAGCGCCGCCCCGGGGACACAAGAGACCCAGTACTTC
many,TRBV15,TRBJ2-5,TRBD1,CATSRDLGTAQETQYF,TGTGCCACCAGCAGAGATCTTGGGACAGCCCAAGAGACCCAGTACTTC
few,TRBV7-2,TRBJ2-7,TRBD2,CASTHPPGTYGRNEQYF,TGTGCCAGCACCCACCCACCGGGCACCTACGGGAGGAACGAGCAGTACTTC
.,TRBV5-1,TRBJ1-1,.,CASSFAEGEAFF,TGCGCCAGCAGCTTCGCGGAGGGTGAAGCTTTCTTT
.,TRBV29-1,TRBJ1-5,.,CSILDGDPPQHF,TGCAGCATATTAGACGGCGACCCGCCCCAGCATTTT
.,TRBV29-1,TRBJ1-1,.,CSVRAGPNTEAFF,TGCAGCGTGCGGGCAGGGCCGAACACTGAAGCTTTCTTT
.,TRBV29-1,TRBJ1-1,.,CSVERSLGANTEAFF,TGCAGCGTTGAGAGAAGTTTAGGGGCGAACACTGAAGCTTTCTTT
.,TRBV6-5,TRBJ1-2,.,CASREGRGYTF,TGTGCCAGCCGGGAGGGTCGGGGCTACACCTTC
.,TRBV5-1,TRBJ1-4,TRBD1,CASSLVTGGTNEKLFF,TGCGCCAGCAGTTTGGTTACAGGGGGAACTAATGAAAAACTGTTTTTT
.,TRBV6-1,TRBJ1-5,TRBD1,CASRGETGAISNQPQHF,TGTGCCAGCCGGGGGGAGACAGGGGCCATCTCGAATCAGCCCCAGCATTTT
few,TRBV5-1,TRBJ2-5,.,CASSLDRSRETQYF,TGCGCCAGCAGCTTGGACAGGAGCAGAGAGACCCAGTACTTC
few,TRBV6-1,TRBJ1-3,.,CASSFDLSGNTIYF,TGTGCCAGCAGTTTCGACCTGTCGGGAAACACCATATATTTT
.,TRBV6-2/TRBV6-3,TRBJ1-1,.,CASAKGGAEAFF,TGTGCCAGCGCCAAAGGTGGGGCTGAAGCTTTCTTT
.,TRBV20-1,TRBJ2-5,.,CSASISGVGETQYF,TGCAGTGCTAGTATTTCAGGGGTCGGGGAGACCCAGTACTTC
few,TRBV12-3/TRBV12-4,TRBJ1-1,.,CASSLVGVPEAFF,TGTGCCAGCAGTTTAGTCGGGGTACCTGAAGCTTTCTTT
.,TRBV29-1,TRBJ2-5,TRBD2,CSVVLAGGAETQYF,TGCAGCGTTGTACTAGCGGGGGGAGCAGAGACCCAGTACTTC
.,TRBV11-2,TRBJ1-2,.,CASSLSYMAARSYGYTF,TGTGCCAGCAGCTTATCTTATATGGCGGCAAGATCCTATGGCTACACCTTC
.,TRBV7-9,TRBJ2-1,.,CASSLLDVSGEQFF,TGTGCCAGCAGCTTACTCGATGTAAGCGGTGAGCAGTTCTTC